A selection of T cell receptor beta chains follows, all from one sample in a study of human T cells and chemical hapten exposure. TCRdb independently ran MiXCR on the RACE reads; one entry per CDR3 protein. This table has approximately 74,000 distinct CDR3 sequences, approximately 29% appearing once. This specimen consisted of whole blood, obtained in connection with sensitization to the hapten diphenylcyclopropenone (DPC). These receptor sequences come from a man aged 40-49 years with alopecia areata. Some clones in this sample may be carry-over from other donors' samples. Each CDR3 is given with its conserved first and last residue. The order of the fields is V gene, D gene, clone size, J gene, CDR3 DNA, CDR3 protein. A D gene is named only where the DNA matches it firmly. The size of a clone is reported for some rows only, either as once, few or many, or as a class for expanded clones.

>TRBV7-2|-|-|TRBJ2-1
TGTGCCAGCAGCTTATTTCAAGCTCAGAATGAGCAGTTCTTC
CASSLFQAQNEQFF
>TRBV4-2|TRBD2|-|TRBJ2-7
TGTGCCAGCAGCTCCTTACTAGCGGGGTCTTACGAGCAGTACTTC
CASSSLLAGSYEQYF
>TRBV18|-|-|TRBJ1-1
TGTGCCAGCTCACCACAGGGGTTTGGCACTGAAGCTTTCTTT
CASSPQGFGTEAFF
>TRBV4-1|TRBD2|few|TRBJ2-1
TGCGCCAGCAGCCAAGAGCCCCCTAGCGGCGTCTCCTACAATGAGCAGTTCTTC
CASSQEPPSGVSYNEQFF
>TRBV5-1|-|-|TRBJ2-3
TGCGCCAGCAGGAGGGGGGCAACGCCAGATACGCAGTATTTT
CASRRGATPDTQYF
>TRBV6-5|TRBD2|many|TRBJ2-1
TGTGCCAGCACTAGCGGGGGCAATCTTTACAATGAGCAGTTCTTC
CASTSGGNLYNEQFF
>TRBV2|-|few|TRBJ2-3
TGTGCCAGCAGTGAAAGCTGGGCAGCGCAGTATTTT
CASSESWAAQYF
>TRBV20-1|-|-|TRBJ2-2
TGCAGTGCCCATACCGGCGGGGAGCTGTTTTTT
CSAHTGGELFF
>TRBV20-1|TRBD1|-|TRBJ1-5
TGCAGTGCAAAACCAGGGGGCCGGAGCAATCAGCCCCAGCATTTT
CSAKPGGRSNQPQHF
>TRBV12-3/TRBV12-4|-|-|TRBJ2-4
TGTGCCAGCAGTTTAGGAGGGACGGGGTGGGGGAAGTACTTC
CASSLGGTGWGKYF
>TRBV9|-|-|TRBJ1-2
TGTGCCAGCACCGACAGCCTGGATTCCTATGGCTACACCTTC
CASTDSLDSYGYTF
>TRBV5-4|TRBD1|-|TRBJ2-2
TGTGCCAGCAGCTTTACCGGGACAGGGGTCACCGGGGAGCTGTTTTTT
CASSFTGTGVTGELFF
>TRBV20-1|TRBD2|-|TRBJ2-3
TGCAGTGCTAGACATAGCGGGAGAAGGGCAGATACGCAGTATTTT
CSARHSGRRADTQYF
>TRBV4-1|-|-|TRBJ2-7
TGCGCCAGCAGCCAAGATCCGTCCGGACCCTCCTACGAGCAGTACTTC
CASSQDPSGPSYEQYF
>TRBV4-3|-|-|TRBJ1-1
TGCGCCAGCAGCCATGACGAGGCGGGGAGCACTGAAGCTTTCTTT
CASSHDEAGSTEAFF
>TRBV12-3/TRBV12-4|TRBD2|few|TRBJ2-1
TGTGCCAGCAGCCGCCGGACTAGCGGGAGGGCTAAAAGGTACAATGAGCAGTTCTTC
CASSRRTSGRAKRYNEQFF
>TRBV5-1|-|-|TRBJ2-5
TGCGCCAGCAGCTTTACCCCTACAGGTCAAGAGACCCAGTACTTC
CASSFTPTGQETQYF
>TRBV28|TRBD1|-|TRBJ2-7
TGTGCCAGCAGTTTACCCCCCCCAGGACAGGGCCAGGAGCAGTACTTC
CASSLPPPGQGQEQYF
>TRBV28|-|-|TRBJ1-5
TGTGCCAGCAGTAGTACCGGGAGAAAGCAGCCCCAGCATTTT
CASSSTGRKQPQHF
>TRBV11-2|-|-|TRBJ2-5
TGTGCCAGCAGCCCGACAGTTTCACAAGAGACCCAGTACTTC
CASSPTVSQETQYF
>TRBV7-2|-|-|TRBJ1-3
TGTGCCAGCAGCTCCTCCTCTGGAAACACCATATATTTT
CASSSSSGNTIYF
>TRBV7-9|-|-|TRBJ2-7
TGTGCCAGCAGGCCGACTAGTTCCTACGAGCAGTACTTC
CASRPTSSYEQYF
>TRBV6-2/TRBV6-3|-|few|TRBJ1-6
TGTGCCAGCAGCTACGGAATCGGCCCCCTAGGCAATTCACCCCTCCACTTT
CASSYGIGPLGNSPLHF
>TRBV7-9|-|-|TRBJ1-1
TGTGCCAGCAGCTTATGGGCAGAAGAAGCTTTCTTT
CASSLWAEEAFF
>TRBV9|TRBD1|-|TRBJ1-1
TGTGCCAGCAGCGGACAGGGAGCTGAAGCTTTCTTT
CASSGQGAEAFF
>TRBV4-3|-|-|TRBJ2-1
TGCGCCAGCAGCCAAGATCTGCCGGGGGCTACGAGGAATGAGCAGTTCTTC
CASSQDLPGATRNEQFF
>TRBV28|-|-|TRBJ2-3
TGTGCCAGCAGCAGGATTGGGGATACGCAGTATTTT
CASSRIGDTQYF
>TRBV5-6|TRBD1|-|TRBJ2-5
TGTGCCAGCAGCATTACAGGGGGCGGCCGAGAGACCCAGTACTTC
CASSITGGGRETQYF
>TRBV27|-|-|TRBJ2-7
TGTGCCAGCAGCCCCGGGTCGGGGGCGAGTACGTTCTACGAGCAGTACTTC
CASSPGSGASTFYEQYF
>TRBV6-5|-|few|TRBJ1-4
TGTGCCAGCAGTTACTCATGGGGCAATGAAAAACTGTTTTTT
CASSYSWGNEKLFF
>TRBV29-1|-|-|TRBJ2-1
TGCAGCGCCCGGGACAGAGCCGGCGGGGGGCAGTTCTTC
CSARDRAGGGQFF
>TRBV3-1|-|-|TRBJ1-6
TGTGCCAGCAACGACGGTCCCAATTCACCCCTCCACTTT
CASNDGPNSPLHF
>TRBV10-2|-|few|TRBJ2-1
TGCGCCAGCAGTGAGTCCCCCCGGGGATACGGAAGGAATGAGCAGTTCTTC
CASSESPRGYGRNEQFF
>TRBV5-1|-|-|TRBJ2-6
TGCGCCAGCAATATTGCATCAGGGATTGGGACCAACGTCCTGACTTTC
CASNIASGIGTNVLTF
>TRBV20-1|-|few|TRBJ1-5
TGCAGTGCTAGCCCCGGGATGCGTGGCAATCAGCCCCAGCATTTT
CSASPGMRGNQPQHF
>TRBV12-3/TRBV12-4|-|-|TRBJ2-6
TGTGCCAGCAGTTTAGAGAAGTTCTCTGGGGCCAACGTCCTGACTTTC
CASSLEKFSGANVLTF
>TRBV10-2|TRBD2|few|TRBJ2-7
TGCGCCAGCAGACTAGCGGGAGAGGGGGAGCAGTACTTC
CASRLAGEGEQYF
>TRBV12-3/TRBV12-4|TRBD1|once|TRBJ2-5
TGTGCCAGCAGCCCCGGGACAGGGGTAGAGACCCAGTACTTC
CASSPGTGVETQYF
>TRBV6-5|TRBD2|few|TRBJ2-7
TGTGCCAGCAGACGGACTAGCGGGATTTACGAGCAGTACTTC
CASRRTSGIYEQYF
>TRBV20-1|-|few|TRBJ2-1
TGCAGTGCGAGGGGGCAGGGGCAAACTAGCGGAAAGGACTACAATGAGCAGTTCTTC
CSARGQGQTSGKDYNEQFF
>TRBV27|TRBD2|-|TRBJ2-1
TGTGCCAGCAGTTTATCTGGCCTAGCGGGAGGGGTTGAGCAGTTCTTC
CASSLSGLAGGVEQFF
>TRBV29-1|TRBD2|few|TRBJ2-1
TGCAGCGTGCTAGCGGGAGTGGCCTACAATGAGCAGTTCTTC
CSVLAGVAYNEQFF
>TRBV7-9|TRBD2|-|TRBJ2-1
TGTGCCAGCAGCTTATCCAGCTTGGGGGGGAAGTTCTTC
CASSLSSLGGKFF
>TRBV29-1|-|few|TRBJ2-3
TGCAGCGTTGACGGGGCGCAGGGGATCACAGATACGCAGTATTTT
CSVDGAQGITDTQYF
>TRBV12-3/TRBV12-4|-|few|TRBJ1-4
TGTGCCAGCAGTTCGGATTGGAATGAAAAACTGTTTTTT
CASSSDWNEKLFF
>TRBV7-9|-|-|TRBJ1-6
TGTGCCAGCAGCTTACCGGCCTCACCCCTCCACTTT
CASSLPASPLHF
>TRBV20-1|-|-|TRBJ1-1
TGCAGTGCTAATCGGGGAATTGCCACTGAAACTTTCTTT
CSANRGIATETFF
>TRBV20-1|-|-|TRBJ2-3
TGCAGTGCTCCTCGGGGGCGAGGGACAGATACGCAGTATTTT
CSAPRGRGTDTQYF
>TRBV6-1|TRBD2|-|TRBJ2-1
TGTGCCAGCAGTGATCCTCCGGGACTAGCGGGATTACAGGAGCAGTTCTTC
CASSDPPGLAGLQEQFF
>TRBV4-3|TRBD1|few|TRBJ2-7
TGCGCCAGCAGCCCCGCGACAGGGGGTACCTACGAGCAGTACTTC
CASSPATGGTYEQYF
>TRBV20-1|-|-|TRBJ2-1
TGCAGTGCTAGAGATGCCGGACTAGGGGGCTTCAATGAGCAGTTCTTC
CSARDAGLGGFNEQFF
>TRBV6-4|-|many|TRBJ2-3
TGTGCCAGCAGTGACTCCGGGGGAGGCACAGATACGCAGTATTTT
CASSDSGGGTDTQYF
>TRBV11-2|-|few|TRBJ2-7
TGTGCCAGCAGCGATGCTGGTGAGCAGTACTTC
CASSDAGEQYF
>TRBV2|-|-|TRBJ2-1
TGTGCCAGCAGTGAAAAGACAGCATCCATTTACAATGAGCAGTTCTTC
CASSEKTASIYNEQFF